Listed below are T cell receptor beta chains from one sample, sequenced in a study of T cell responses to AZD1222 COVID-19 vaccine. Profiling relied on immunoSEQ multiplex PCR, and the TCRdb table lists in-frame clones only, not all of them. The sample has 150,000 to 200,000 clones, around 87% seen once. The sample here was peripheral blood, taken on day 0 of MenACWY control vaccination. Receptors originate from an adult in good health. CDR3s include the opening cysteine and the closing phenylalanine or tryptophan. Each record gives: D gene, J gene, clone size, V gene, CDR3 protein, CDR3 DNA. A D gene is named only where the DNA matches it firmly. The size of a clone is reported for some rows only, either as once, few or many, or as a class for expanded clones.

.,TRBJ1-2,.,TRBV6-5,CASSKTTDSNYGYTF,TGTGCCAGCAGTAAAACGACGGACTCCAACTATGGCTACACCTTC
.,TRBJ1-1,.,TRBV4-2,CASRKTGENTEAFF,TGTGCCAGCAGAAAAACAGGAGAGAACACTGAAGCTTTCTTT
TRBD2,TRBJ2-7,.,TRBV29-1,CSVEVPTSGGSSYEQYF,TGCAGCGTTGAGGTACCGACTAGCGGGGGGAGCTCCTACGAGCAGTACTTC
.,TRBJ1-2,.,TRBV13,CASSLGGNYGYTF,TGTGCCAGCAGCTTAGGAGGTAACTATGGCTACACCTTC
.,TRBJ1-5,.,TRBV9,CASSVGGARNQPQHF,TGTGCCAGCAGCGTAGGTGGGGCCCGCAATCAGCCCCAGCATTTT
.,TRBJ2-7,.,TRBV6-5,CASADRPVSYEQYF,TGTGCCAGCGCTGACAGGCCAGTGAGCTACGAGCAGTACTTC
TRBD2,TRBJ2-7,.,TRBV7-6,CASSLETGLAASYEQYF,TGTGCCAGCAGCTTAGAAACTGGACTAGCGGCCTCCTACGAGCAGTACTTC
.,TRBJ1-1,.,TRBV19,CASSPGQLTEAFF,TGTGCCAGTAGTCCCGGACAGTTAACTGAAGCTTTCTTT
.,TRBJ2-1,.,TRBV2,CASSELLSYNEQFF,TGTGCCAGCAGTGAACTCCTTTCCTACAATGAGCAGTTCTTC
.,TRBJ2-1,.,TRBV6-5,CASQTGEPYNEQFF,TGTGCCAGCCAGACGGGAGAGCCCTACAATGAGCAGTTCTTC
.,TRBJ2-7,.,TRBV29-1,CSVGQARYEQYF,TGCAGCGTTGGCCAGGCTCGCTACGAGCAGTACTTC
TRBD1,TRBJ2-2,.,TRBV5-1,CASRTGTVGTGELFF,TGCGCCAGCAGAACCGGGACAGTAGGCACCGGGGAGCTGTTTTTT
TRBD1,TRBJ1-1,.,TRBV29-1,CSVVRQGANTEAFF,TGCAGCGTTGTCAGACAGGGCGCGAACACTGAAGCTTTCTTT
.,TRBJ1-5,once,TRBV15,CATSPALLNQPQHF,TGTGCCACCAGCCCCGCCCTCCTGAATCAGCCCCAGCATTTT
.,TRBJ1-4,few,TRBV7-9,CASSGDGGIPLDEKLFF,TGTGCCAGCAGCGGGGACGGAGGAATCCCCCTTGATGAAAAACTGTTTTTT
TRBD2,TRBJ2-1,.,TRBV7-9,CASSFSGSDNEQFF,TGTGCCAGCAGCTTTAGCGGGAGCGACAATGAGCAGTTCTTC
TRBD2,TRBJ2-2,.,TRBV29-1,CSVALAGLTGELFF,TGCAGCGTTGCGCTAGCGGGCCTCACCGGGGAGCTGTTTTTT
TRBD1,TRBJ1-6,.,TRBV28,CASSPGTANNSPLHF,TGTGCCAGCAGTCCTGGGACAGCAAATAATTCACCCCTCCACTTT
TRBD1,TRBJ2-7,.,TRBV3-1/TRBV3-2,CASSPRQGTAYEQYF,TGTGCCAGCAGCCCCAGACAGGGAACGGCCTACGAGCAGTACTTC
.,TRBJ2-1,.,TRBV18,CASSPPGDTRIEFF,TGTGCCAGCTCACCACCTGGAGACACCCGAATTGAGTTCTTC
TRBD1,TRBJ1-1,.,TRBV14,CASSQETGPGSGNTEAFF,TGTGCCAGCAGCCAAGAGACAGGGCCTGGATCAGGGAACACTGAAGCTTTCTTT
.,TRBJ1-2,once,TRBV5-5,CASSGRGVDGYTF,TGTGCCAGCAGCGGTCGGGGCGTCGATGGCTACACCTTC
.,TRBJ1-3,once,TRBV5-1,CASSLGVAGNTIYF,TGCGCCAGCAGCTTGGGGGTTGCTGGAAACACCATATATTTT
.,TRBJ1-2,.,TRBV28,CASSFRGADGYTF,TGTGCCAGCAGTTTCCGGGGCGCGGATGGCTACACCTTC
TRBD1,TRBJ2-5,once,TRBV5-1,CASSPGQGTNLGETQYF,TGCGCCAGCAGCCCCGGACAGGGAACGAATTTGGGAGAGACCCAGTACTTC
.,TRBJ2-3,medium-sized,TRBV27,CASSPAGARLTDTQYF,TGTGCCAGCAGTCCCGCAGGGGCACGCCTCACAGATACGCAGTATTTT
TRBD1,TRBJ2-1,.,TRBV18,CASSPPFTGQGNHEQFF,TGTGCCAGCTCACCACCGTTTACGGGACAGGGGAATCATGAGCAGTTCTTC
.,TRBJ1-2,.,TRBV9,CASSVARQLTANYGYTF,TGTGCCAGCAGCGTAGCTAGACAACTAACCGCTAACTATGGCTACACCTTC
.,TRBJ2-6,.,TRBV9,CASSFSLASGANVLTF,TGTGCCAGCAGCTTCTCACTAGCTTCCGGGGCCAACGTCCTGACTTTC
TRBD1,TRBJ1-3,.,TRBV7-2,CASSLNRGSPGNTIYF,TGTGCCAGCAGCTTAAACAGGGGGTCACCTGGAAACACCATATATTTT
.,TRBJ2-1,.,TRBV2,CASSEGQGPHNEQFF,TGTGCCAGCAGTGAGGGTCAGGGGCCCCACAATGAGCAGTTCTTC
.,TRBJ2-5,.,TRBV19,CASSLMYQETQYF,TGTGCCAGTAGTTTGATGTACCAAGAGACCCAGTACTTC
.,TRBJ1-3,.,TRBV3-1/TRBV3-2,CASSSGGVLRSGNTIYF,TGTGCCAGCAGCTCTGGTGGGGTTCTGAGATCCGGAAACACCATATATTTT
TRBD1,TRBJ1-5,once,TRBV24-1,CATSDTGTGGVQPQHF,TGTGCCACCAGTGACACCGGGACAGGGGGCGTTCAGCCCCAGCATTTT
.,TRBJ2-1,.,TRBV5-1,CASSLEGRGTYNEQFF,TGCGCCAGCAGCTTGGAGGGACGGGGAACCTACAATGAGCAGTTCTTC
.,TRBJ2-2,.,TRBV28,CASSIRARTVGELFF,TGTGCCAGCAGTATCAGGGCTCGGACGGTCGGGGAGCTGTTTTTT
TRBD1,TRBJ2-3,.,TRBV6-6,CASRGQGVRTDTQYF,TGTGCCAGCAGGGGACAGGGGGTTCGCACAGATACGCAGTATTTT
.,TRBJ1-5,.,TRBV7-2,CASSLSVYQPQHF,TGTGCCAGCAGCTTAAGTGTTTACCAGCCCCAGCATTTT
.,TRBJ1-4,.,TRBV5-4,CASSLRGARSGEKLFF,TGTGCCAGCAGCTTGAGGGGGGCGCGATCCGGTGAAAAACTGTTTTTT
.,TRBJ2-5,few,TRBV7-9,CASSSAHWETQYF,TGTGCCAGCAGCTCCGCCCACTGGGAGACCCAGTACTTC
.,TRBJ1-1,.,TRBV9,CASSVGVDTEAFF,TGTGCCAGCAGCGTAGGAGTGGACACTGAAGCTTTCTTT
.,TRBJ1-6,.,TRBV6-5,CASSNRDSPLHF,TGTGCCAGCAGCAACAGGGATTCACCCCTCCACTTT
TRBD1,TRBJ2-3,once,TRBV7-9,CASSLSGTGGTDTQYF,TGTGCCAGCAGCCTAAGTGGGACAGGGGGCACAGATACGCAGTATTTT
TRBD1,TRBJ1-1,.,TRBV28,CASSLKRTGGATEAFF,TGTGCCAGCAGTTTAAAAAGGACAGGGGGGGCCACTGAAGCTTTCTTT
.,TRBJ2-3,.,TRBV15,CATSIWEGTDTQYF,TGTGCCACCAGCATCTGGGAAGGTACAGATACGCAGTATTTT
.,TRBJ1-3,.,TRBV10-3,CAISENLFSGNTIYF,TGTGCCATCAGTGAGAACCTTTTCTCTGGAAACACCATATATTTT
TRBD2,TRBJ2-3,.,TRBV30,CAWGGHASGGSTDTQYF,TGTGCCTGGGGTGGCCACGCTAGCGGGGGATCCACAGATACGCAGTATTTT
.,TRBJ2-5,.,TRBV30,CAWRGSGWLQETQYF,TGTGCCTGGAGGGGTAGCGGTTGGCTACAAGAGACCCAGTACTTC
.,TRBJ2-5,.,TRBV6-5,CASSIGTRQETQYF,TGTGCCAGCAGTATCGGGACACGTCAAGAGACCCAGTACTTC
.,TRBJ1-2,.,TRBV5-1,CASSSPDSYGYTF,TGCGCCAGCAGCTCCCCGGACAGCTATGGCTACACCTTC